These T cell receptor beta chains were read from a single sample in a study of T-cell reconstitution after alpha-beta-depleted transplantation in children. TCRdb processed the PCR reads anew with MiXCR; each CDR3 protein has one entry. The sample consists of just under 350,000 distinct CDR3 sequences, around 15% of them appearing once. Sequencing was performed on PBMCs, mostly from graft donor cells, taken 360 days after TCRalphabeta/CD19-depleted stem cell transplant. The receptors shown here come from a male patient under 10 years old who had a stem cell transplant for acute lymphoblastic leukemia, so the T cells may come from the graft donor. CDR3s leave out the opening cysteine and the closing phenylalanine or tryptophan. Expanded clones get a size class; other rows say once, few or many, or leave the size out.

length: 9; V: TRBV29-1; size: -; J: TRBJ2-7; CDR3: SVDPGGVRE
length: 12; V: TRBV27; size: -; J: TRBJ2-3; CDR3: ASRRSGMADTQY
length: 15; V: TRBV7-8; size: -; J: TRBJ2-1; CDR3: ASSQLISGSSYNEQF
length: 11; V: TRBV20-1; size: few; J: TRBJ2-5; CDR3: SAQGTGQETQY
length: 19; V: TRBV28; size: few; J: TRBJ2-7; CDR3: ASSFIPFSGTSGRSSYEQY
length: 14; V: TRBV15; size: -; J: TRBJ2-6; CDR3: ATRALRYSGANVLT
length: 13; V: TRBV18; size: many; J: TRBJ2-2; CDR3: ASSPRTGDTGELF
length: 14; V: TRBV7-8; size: -; J: TRBJ2-1; CDR3: ASSLATYSSYNEQF
length: 14; V: TRBV5-5; size: few; J: TRBJ2-3; CDR3: ASAKEGFLTTDTQY
length: 12; V: TRBV9; size: few; J: TRBJ2-1; CDR3: ASSAGQIGNEQF
length: 12; V: TRBV5-1; size: few; J: TRBJ2-1; CDR3: ASSSTGLYNEQF
length: 13; V: TRBV4-3; size: -; J: TRBJ2-3; CDR3: ASSQDGGSTDTQY
length: 16; V: TRBV6-2/TRBV6-3; size: -; J: TRBJ2-3; CDR3: ASSYSPGLPQHTDTQY
length: 14; V: TRBV3-1; size: few; J: TRBJ2-1; CDR3: ASSQGPWIRGQQQF
length: 14; V: TRBV18; size: -; J: TRBJ2-5; CDR3: ASSPNLGREQETQY
length: 12; V: TRBV6-1; size: few; J: TRBJ2-7; CDR3: ASIIGGSSYEQY
length: 11; V: TRBV25-1; size: many; J: TRBJ1-2; CDR3: ASSGLGPLGYT
length: 15; V: TRBV20-1; size: -; J: TRBJ2-3; CDR3: CALTSGRRGITDTQY
length: 15; V: TRBV4-3; size: -; J: TRBJ2-1; CDR3: ASSPSILVGGLNEQF
length: 15; V: TRBV20-1; size: -; J: TRBJ2-3; CDR3: SARGLAAPRTADTQY
length: 14; V: TRBV4-3; size: few; J: TRBJ1-1; CDR3: ASSQGRGLMNTEAF
length: 13; V: TRBV12-3/TRBV12-4; size: few; J: TRBJ1-1; CDR3: ASSFRGAQNTEAF
length: 16; V: TRBV4-2; size: many; J: TRBJ2-2; CDR3: ASSHSTGLAGDTGELF
length: 13; V: TRBV4-3; size: -; J: TRBJ2-6; CDR3: ASSQEYSGANVLT
length: 13; V: TRBV27; size: -; J: TRBJ2-1; CDR3: ASSLFRLSHNEQF
length: 13; V: TRBV12-3/TRBV12-4; size: many; J: TRBJ2-1; CDR3: ASSFRGLGNNEQF
length: 11; V: TRBV29-1; size: many; J: TRBJ2-5; CDR3: SALVGVQETQY
length: 9; V: TRBV24-1; size: many; J: TRBJ2-5; CDR3: ATSPGETQY
length: 12; V: TRBV4-1; size: many; J: TRBJ2-1; CDR3: ASSEAGLVNEQF